This entry concerns a single TCR beta chain. These data come from a study of cytomegalovirus exposure and HLA in healthy donors. The PCR was carried out with 60 Vbeta primers and 13 Jbeta primers. Data came from immunoSEQ multiplex PCR; TCRdb stores just in-frame clones and leaves some out. The repertoire holds some 200,000 clones, with around 89% as singletons. CDR3 length: 16 residues. V lost 0 bases and J lost 3, with 13 bases in between. In germline, CDR1 is SGDLS, CDR2 YYNGEE. V gene TRBV9 combines with J gene TRBJ2-1; D possibly corresponds to TRBD2 (6 bases). Sequencing input: PBMCs. The TCR sequence derives from a woman aged 18-29 years in good health and CMV-seronegative. CDR3 amino acids: CASSVAVWRGYNEQFF. The CDR3 coding sequence is TGTGCCAGCAGCGTAGCGGTTTGGCGGGGCTACAATGAGCAGTTCTTC.